This TCR beta chain was recorded in a study of Ad26.COV2.S vaccination and SARS-CoV-2 variants. Study-level background: In the COV1001 trial, the donor was in the Ad26.COV2.S arm.

Treatment described: about 20 received Ad26.COV2.S at low or high dose, single or two shots; roughly five received placebo; per-sample allocation not given. At day 63 after the first vaccine or placebo injection, samples were drawn. Expressing Wuhan-strain SARS-CoV-2 spike, an Ad26 vector served as the vaccine. The CDR3 consists of 17 residues. The V gene end was trimmed by 2 bases and the J gene end by 2 bases; junction bases not matched to a gene: 8. A note on this clone: What it recognizes is unknown.

General study points: For non-spike TCRs, breadth in vaccine recipients resembled that in placebo recipients.

The method was immunoSEQ multiplex PCR; TCRdb's version includes in-frame clones alone and lacks a portion of them. This sample has about 440,000 clones, with 80% to 95% found just once. This sample comprised peripheral blood, obtained in a trial of Ad26.COV2.S vaccine versus placebo. The genes are TRBV23-1 and TRBJ1-3, with TRBD1 matching 8 bases. TRBV23-1 is an ORF, and what it does is uncertain. This TCR derives from a person between 18 and 60 years old who received the Ad26.COV2.S COVID-19 vaccine or a placebo. CDR3 in amino acids: CASSQTELDRAGNTIYF. CDR3 bases: TGCGCCAGCAGTCAAACCGAACTGGACAGGGCTGGAAACACCATATATTTT.